Listed below are T cell receptor beta chains from one sample, sequenced in a study of blood T cell repertoires in COVID-19. Assay: immunoSEQ multiplex PCR; the TCRdb copy retains only in-frame clones and omits some. The table includes roughly 220,000 clones, around 86% detected once. Sequencing was carried out using peripheral blood. Source of these receptors: a man older than 75 with acute or convalescent COVID-19. Each CDR3 is given with its conserved first and last residue. The D gene is left open where the match is weak. Size is omitted from some rows. Given values are once, few, many or a class for expanded clones.

V gene	clone size	J gene	D gene	CDR3 protein	CDR3 DNA
TRBV10-3	NA	TRBJ1-5	TRBD1	CAIGQGFDQPQHF	TGTGCCATCGGACAGGGGTTCGATCAGCCCCAGCATTTT
TRBV7-9	once	TRBJ2-1	TRBD2	CAIQPSAGVPGNEQFF	TGTGCCATCCAGCCCTCAGCGGGAGTACCGGGCAATGAGCAGTTCTTC
TRBV18	NA	TRBJ2-2	TRBD2	CASSPKLAGGSGELFF	TGTGCCAGCTCACCAAAGCTAGCGGGAGGAAGCGGGGAGCTGTTTTTT
TRBV6-5	NA	TRBJ1-1	NA	CASRRGTEAFF	TGTGCCAGCAGACGAGGAACTGAAGCTTTCTTT
TRBV29-1	once	TRBJ1-2	TRBD1	CSVGGQADGYTF	TGCAGCGTCGGAGGACAGGCGGATGGCTACACCTTC
TRBV6-5	once	TRBJ1-1	TRBD1	CASSRQGGTEAFF	TGTGCCAGCAGTCGACAGGGAGGAACTGAAGCTTTCTTT
TRBV6-5	few	TRBJ2-2	TRBD2	CASRLAGRNTGELFF	TGTGCCAGCCGTCTAGCGGGACGGAACACCGGGGAGCTGTTTTTT
TRBV5-1	NA	TRBJ2-3	TRBD1	CASSVTGTGVADTQYF	TGCGCCAGCAGCGTGACCGGGACAGGGGTTGCAGATACGCAGTATTTT
TRBV27	NA	TRBJ1-5	NA	CASSYKINQPQHF	TGTGCCAGCAGTTACAAAATCAATCAGCCCCAGCATTTT
TRBV28	NA	TRBJ2-5	TRBD2	CASSRLAGGPMETQYF	TGTGCCAGCAGTAGGCTAGCGGGAGGGCCGATGGAGACCCAGTACTTC
TRBV28	NA	TRBJ2-7	TRBD2	CASSLFGGGPYEQYF	TGTGCCAGCAGTTTGTTTGGGGGAGGGCCCTACGAGCAGTACTTC
TRBV30	NA	TRBJ1-1	NA	CAWSPDWGQGAFF	TGTGCCTGGAGCCCGGACTGGGGACAAGGAGCTTTCTTT
TRBV11-3	NA	TRBJ2-5	TRBD2	CASSSLTGTSGRLRETQYF	TGTGCCAGCAGCTCGCTAACCGGGACTAGCGGGAGGTTGCGGGAGACCCAGTACTTC
TRBV20-1	NA	TRBJ2-2	TRBD2	CSASLTSGNTGELFF	TGCAGTGCTAGTTTGACTAGCGGGAACACCGGGGAGCTGTTTTTT
TRBV5-1	NA	TRBJ2-3	NA	CASSFLSTDTQYF	TGCGCCAGCAGCTTTCTCAGCACAGATACGCAGTATTTT
TRBV7-9	NA	TRBJ2-3	NA	CASTPAGVRGTDTQYF	TGTGCCAGCACCCCCGCAGGGGTTCGAGGCACAGATACGCAGTATTTT
TRBV27	NA	TRBJ2-7	TRBD2	CASREGTSGKHEQYF	TGTGCCAGCAGGGAAGGGACTAGCGGGAAACACGAGCAGTACTTC
TRBV28	NA	TRBJ1-5	NA	CAGGGFNNQPQHF	TGTGCGGGAGGGGGGTTCAACAATCAGCCCCAGCATTTT
TRBV7-2	once	TRBJ2-1	TRBD2	CASSRASGRYNEQFF	TGTGCCAGCAGCCGGGCTAGCGGGAGGTACAATGAGCAGTTCTTC
TRBV11-1	NA	TRBJ1-1	NA	CASSLGQGRTEAFF	TGTGCCAGCAGCTTAGGTCAGGGGCGAACTGAAGCTTTCTTT
TRBV4-3	NA	TRBJ2-1	TRBD2	CASSQGLARDEQFF	TGCGCCAGCAGCCAAGGACTAGCTCGGGATGAGCAGTTCTTC
TRBV4-3	NA	TRBJ2-5	TRBD2	CASLSGGGETQYF	TGCGCCAGCCTTTCGGGAGGTGGCGAGACCCAGTACTTC
TRBV7-3	NA	TRBJ1-1	NA	CASSAGPVNTEAFF	TGTGCCAGCAGCGCGGGCCCCGTGAACACTGAAGCTTTCTTT
TRBV5-5	NA	TRBJ2-3	TRBD2	CASSLDGGADTQYF	TGTGCCAGCAGCTTGGATGGGGGGGCAGATACGCAGTATTTT
TRBV5-4	few	TRBJ2-7	TRBD1	CASSPDPGQSYEQYF	TGTGCCAGCAGCCCAGATCCGGGACAGTCCTACGAGCAGTACTTC
TRBV11-3	NA	TRBJ1-1	NA	CASSFITEAFF	TGTGCCAGCAGCTTTATCACTGAAGCTTTCTTT
TRBV30	NA	TRBJ1-4	TRBD1	CAWGGRGPNEKLFF	TGTGCCTGGGGTGGTAGGGGGCCTAATGAAAAACTGTTTTTT
TRBV19	NA	TRBJ1-2	TRBD1	CASSTGQPYYGYTF	TGTGCCAGTAGTACGGGACAGCCGTACTATGGCTACACCTTC
TRBV7-6	NA	TRBJ2-2	TRBD2	CASSFEGGYTGELFF	TGTGCCAGCAGCTTTGAGGGAGGGTACACCGGGGAGCTGTTTTTT
TRBV27	NA	TRBJ2-1	NA	CASSLSTARSEQFF	TGTGCCAGCAGTTTATCGACGGCTAGAAGTGAGCAGTTCTTC
TRBV5-4	NA	TRBJ2-7	NA	CASSNQQGYEQYF	TGTGCCAGCAGCAACCAACAGGGCTACGAGCAGTACTTC
TRBV5-8	NA	TRBJ2-5	NA	CASSLSETQYF	TGTGCCAGCAGCTTGTCTGAGACCCAGTACTTC
TRBV6-5	NA	TRBJ1-4	NA	CASSRGFEKLFF	TGTGCCAGCAGCAGGGGATTTGAAAAACTGTTTTTT
TRBV4-1	once	TRBJ2-3	TRBD1	CASSQAISYGTGRVSYTQYF	TGCGCCAGCAGCCAAGCCATCAGTTACGGGACAGGGCGGGTCAGTTATACGCAGTATTTT
TRBV25-1	NA	TRBJ1-1	TRBD1	CASRGTGVTEAFF	TGTGCCAGCAGGGGGACAGGGGTCACTGAAGCTTTCTTT
TRBV5-1	NA	TRBJ2-3	NA	CASSLGGGLSDTQYF	TGCGCCAGCAGCTTGGGGGGTGGACTCTCCGATACGCAGTATTTT
TRBV19	NA	TRBJ2-6	TRBD1	CASSPGQGSAGANVLTF	TGTGCCAGTAGTCCGGGACAGGGATCCGCCGGGGCCAACGTCCTGACTTTC
TRBV12-5	NA	TRBJ1-3	NA	CASVLSTGNTIYF	TGTGCTAGTGTTCTATCAACTGGAAACACCATATATTTT
TRBV11-2	NA	TRBJ2-3	TRBD2	CASSGGRGVRTDTQYF	TGTGCCAGCAGTGGGGGTCGGGGGGTCAGAACAGATACGCAGTATTTT